A selection of T cell receptor beta chains follows, all from one sample in a study of T-cell memory formation after mild COVID-19. TCRdb fed the 5' RACE reads into MiXCR, producing one record per CDR3 protein. The sample includes approximately 180,000 distinct CDR3 sequences, more than 15% seen only once; the top ten take roughly 1.9%. The sample consisted of PBMCs or a T cell subset sorted from them (not recorded which). The origin of the receptors is an adult woman who had mild COVID-19 (a few samples of this study predate the infection). Cell type and time point are not known. Each CDR3 is given without its conserved first and last residue. The order of the fields is clone size, V gene, CDR3 protein. Clone size, where shown, is once, few, many, or a class for clones that have expanded.

abundance: -; v_gene: TRBV24-1; CDR3aa: ATSDPRTGAYEQY
abundance: few; v_gene: TRBV7-9; CDR3aa: ASSYSTDTQY
abundance: few; v_gene: TRBV5-4; CDR3aa: ASSADPVRSDTQY
abundance: -; v_gene: TRBV19; CDR3aa: ASSTRQGDTEAF
abundance: -; v_gene: TRBV9; CDR3aa: ASSATPGQGINIQY
abundance: few; v_gene: TRBV7-8; CDR3aa: ASSLAGFLGAYEQY
abundance: few; v_gene: TRBV6-5; CDR3aa: ASSYLQNTGELF
abundance: -; v_gene: TRBV5-1; CDR3aa: ASSLEQGAAEAF
abundance: few; v_gene: TRBV21-1; CDR3aa: ASSKISGRDPSYEQY
abundance: few; v_gene: TRBV5-6; CDR3aa: ASSLARSNTEAF
abundance: -; v_gene: TRBV7-9; CDR3aa: ASSLLTGGGTDTQY
abundance: many; v_gene: TRBV6-2/TRBV6-3; CDR3aa: ASILTPGLGATGELF
abundance: once; v_gene: TRBV7-2; CDR3aa: ASSRGAAEQPQH
abundance: few; v_gene: TRBV20-1; CDR3aa: SASSGLAGGSYEQY
abundance: -; v_gene: TRBV4-1; CDR3aa: ASSQGDRNTEAF
abundance: -; v_gene: TRBV20-1; CDR3aa: SVREGVDTQY
abundance: -; v_gene: TRBV7-3; CDR3aa: ASSWDSNTEAF
abundance: few; v_gene: TRBV3-1; CDR3aa: ASSQVAENTEAF
abundance: few; v_gene: TRBV29-1; CDR3aa: SVPRTGGNYGYT
abundance: -; v_gene: TRBV7-2; CDR3aa: ASSLAATYEQY
abundance: many; v_gene: TRBV20-1; CDR3aa: SPRGDSYT
abundance: -; v_gene: TRBV15; CDR3aa: ATSLDSRGTGELF
abundance: few; v_gene: TRBV12-3/TRBV12-4; CDR3aa: ASSLRGPNYGYT
abundance: -; v_gene: TRBV29-1; CDR3aa: SVEEVGYGYT
abundance: few; v_gene: TRBV12-3/TRBV12-4; CDR3aa: ASSFRRGHGEQF
abundance: few; v_gene: TRBV27; CDR3aa: ASSLRAGPTYEQY
abundance: -; v_gene: TRBV11-1; CDR3aa: ASSLVAGTYNEQF
abundance: -; v_gene: TRBV5-5; CDR3aa: ASSLLGTSGRAKEQF
abundance: -; v_gene: TRBV11-2; CDR3aa: ASSLGQHNEQF
abundance: -; v_gene: TRBV14; CDR3aa: ASSRLDRMNTEAF
abundance: few; v_gene: TRBV24-1; CDR3aa: ATSDPGGWAGELF
abundance: -; v_gene: TRBV24-1; CDR3aa: ATSGRGGQPQH
abundance: -; v_gene: TRBV12-3/TRBV12-4; CDR3aa: ASSLWLAGGRKTDTQY
abundance: -; v_gene: TRBV7-3; CDR3aa: ASSLTFSRLGSETQY
abundance: once; v_gene: TRBV27; CDR3aa: ASSLSIQGVSGGYT
abundance: few; v_gene: TRBV29-1; CDR3aa: SVGGRTYNEQF
abundance: -; v_gene: TRBV7-8; CDR3aa: ASSFGREAF
abundance: many; v_gene: TRBV7-9; CDR3aa: ASSLAGRGITEAF
abundance: -; v_gene: TRBV5-1; CDR3aa: ASSLVAGVDEQF
abundance: few; v_gene: TRBV7-6; CDR3aa: ASSLRQANIGEQY
abundance: -; v_gene: TRBV27; CDR3aa: ASSLSRGGYGYT
abundance: -; v_gene: TRBV10-3; CDR3aa: AISESGDTEAF
abundance: -; v_gene: TRBV3-1; CDR3aa: ASSPGLVGTDTQY
abundance: many; v_gene: TRBV5-1; CDR3aa: ASSPQGEPYNEQF
abundance: few; v_gene: TRBV20-1; CDR3aa: SASLSPGGSPLH
abundance: few; v_gene: TRBV20-1; CDR3aa: SAGQTTKNYGYT
abundance: -; v_gene: TRBV5-5; CDR3aa: ASSLLAGQLAKNIQY
abundance: few; v_gene: TRBV5-1; CDR3aa: ASSSLGQGRKETQY
abundance: -; v_gene: TRBV6-5; CDR3aa: ASSRGVPYGYT
abundance: few; v_gene: TRBV29-1; CDR3aa: SGEGGSTDTQY
abundance: -; v_gene: TRBV5-1; CDR3aa: ASGRGGETQY
abundance: few; v_gene: TRBV19; CDR3aa: ATKGQGTYEQY
abundance: few; v_gene: TRBV5-1; CDR3aa: ASSLAGMNTEAF